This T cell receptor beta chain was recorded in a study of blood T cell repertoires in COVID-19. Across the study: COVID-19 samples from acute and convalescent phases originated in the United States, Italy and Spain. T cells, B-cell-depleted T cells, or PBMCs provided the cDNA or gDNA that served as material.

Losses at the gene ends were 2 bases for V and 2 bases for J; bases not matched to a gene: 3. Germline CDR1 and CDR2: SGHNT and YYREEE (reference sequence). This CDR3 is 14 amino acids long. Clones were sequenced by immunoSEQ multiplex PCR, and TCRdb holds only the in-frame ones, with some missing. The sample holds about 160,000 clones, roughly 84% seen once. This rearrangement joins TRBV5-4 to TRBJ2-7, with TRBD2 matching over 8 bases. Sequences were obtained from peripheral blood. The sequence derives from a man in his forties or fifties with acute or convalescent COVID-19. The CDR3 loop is CASSFSGVAYEQYF. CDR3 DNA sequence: TGTGCCAGCAGCTTTAGCGGGGTAGCCTACGAGCAGTACTTC.